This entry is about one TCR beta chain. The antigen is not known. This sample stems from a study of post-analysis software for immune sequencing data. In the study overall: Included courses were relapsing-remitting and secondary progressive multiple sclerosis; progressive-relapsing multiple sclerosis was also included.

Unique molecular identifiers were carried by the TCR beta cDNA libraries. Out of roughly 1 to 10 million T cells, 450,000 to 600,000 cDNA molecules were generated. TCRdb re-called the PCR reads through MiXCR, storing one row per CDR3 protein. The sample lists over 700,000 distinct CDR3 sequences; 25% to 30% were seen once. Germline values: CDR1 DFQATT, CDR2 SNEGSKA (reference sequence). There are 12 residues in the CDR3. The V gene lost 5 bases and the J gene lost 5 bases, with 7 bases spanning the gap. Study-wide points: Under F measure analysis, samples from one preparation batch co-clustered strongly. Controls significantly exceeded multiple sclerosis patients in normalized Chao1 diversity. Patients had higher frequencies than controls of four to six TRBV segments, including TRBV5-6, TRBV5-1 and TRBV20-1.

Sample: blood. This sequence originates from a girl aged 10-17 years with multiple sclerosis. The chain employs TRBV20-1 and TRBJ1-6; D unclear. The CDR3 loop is CSAHPNNSPLHF. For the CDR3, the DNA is TGCAGTGCTCACCCAAATAATTCACCCCTCCACTTT.